The subject of this entry is one TCR beta chain. What it recognizes is unknown. The PCR had 60 Vbeta and 13 Jbeta primers. This table comes from immunoSEQ multiplex PCR, and its TCRdb copy is limited to in-frame clones, with some not included. Of over 75,000 clones in the sample, around 73% were seen once. This sample was included in a study of cytomegalovirus exposure and HLA in healthy donors. Those who donated were healthy bone marrow donors. Germline assignment: CDR1 MNHNS and CDR2 SASEGT. This CDR3 region has 14 residues. Trimming stripped 6 bases from V and 5 bases from J, with 16 bases between. Regarding the study as a whole: Presence/absence results assume similar sequencing depth per donor, which may not hold. Likely technical artifact: a cluster of highly shared sequence variants.

The chain is built from TRBV6-1 and TRBJ2-5; D perhaps matches TRBD2 (7 bases). Sequenced: PBMCs. This TCR was recovered from a woman aged 55-69 years in good health and CMV-seronegative. This CDR3 is CASRPGGSGETQYF. As DNA, the CDR3 is TGTGCCAGCAGGCCGGGGGGCTCTGGGGAGACCCAGTACTTC.